The 30 T cell receptor beta chains given below trace back to one sample, sequenced in a study of cytotoxic CD8 clonotypes in ibrutinib-treated CLL. Here immunoSEQ multiplex PCR was the method, and the copy in TCRdb shows in-frame clones only, minus some. The data show 53,000 or so clones, with roughly 49% seen just once and 24% held by the top ten. The sample consisted of PBMCs, taken at disease progression, from a patient treated with ibrutinib. The receptors derive from a human donor with chronic lymphocytic leukemia.

The chain employs TRBV6-5 and TRBJ1-3, with D uncertain. The CDR3 consists of 13 residues. Trimming stripped 5 bases from V and 4 bases from J, with 9 bases between. Germline values: CDR1 MNHEY, CDR2 SVGAGI. The CDR3 here is CASSNYRGNTIYF. The CDR3 coding sequence is TGTGCCAGCAGTAATTACCGAGGAAACACCATATATTTT.

The chain uses TRBV25-1 and TRBJ2-5, with D possibly called TRBD1 or TRBD2 (5 bases each). The CDR3 loop spans 12 amino acids. The germline V gene has CDR1 MGHDK and CDR2 SYGVNS. V dropped 5 bases and J dropped 2 bases, with 6 bases sitting between them. CDR3 DNA sequence: TGTGCCAGCAGTTGGGGGCAAGAGACCCAGTACTTC. Protein: CASSWGQETQYF.

This rearrangement joins TRBV2 to TRBJ1-2; D is perhaps TRBD1 (6 bases). Trimming removed 2 bases from V and 6 bases from J, with 16 bases in between. This CDR3 has 15 residues. From germline, CDR1 is SNHLY and CDR2 FYNNEI. The CDR3 DNA is TGTGCCAGCAGTGAATGGATGCGGGGGCGAAATGGCTACACCTTC. Translating it yields CASSEWMRGRNGYTF.

V gene TRBV13 combines with J gene TRBJ1-2; possible D gene TRBD1, 5 bases. The germline gives CDR1 PRHDT, CDR2 FYEKMQ (reference sequence). V was trimmed by 5 bases and J by 5 bases, leaving 15 bases between them. The CDR3 runs to 14 residues. DNA for the CDR3: TGTGCCAGCAGCAAGGGACGGCCAGGGTATGGCTACACCTTC. It yields the protein CASSKGRPGYGYTF.

The rearrangement links TRBV19 to TRBJ2-6, with 9 bases that match TRBD1. Germline trimming cut 2 bases from V and 3 bases from J; bases unmatched to any gene: 8. The CDR3 is 18 amino acids. Looked up from germline, CDR1 is LNHDA and CDR2 is SQIVND (reference sequence). CDR3 DNA sequence: TGTGCCAGTAGTATAAGAGCACAGGGGGCGAGTGGGGCCAACGTCCTGACTTTC. It is translated as CASSIRAQGASGANVLTF.

This clone was seen only a few times. V is TRBV13 and J is TRBJ2-2; D possibly corresponds to TRBD2 (5 bases). The CDR3 is 14 residues long. Trimming removed 1 base from V and 4 bases from J, with 7 bases in between. The germline V gene has CDR1 PRHDT and CDR2 FYEKMQ (reference sequence). The CDR3 DNA follows: TGTGCCAGCAGCTTAGTTGGGAGCACCGGGGAGCTGTTTTTT. This codes for CASSLVGSTGELFF.

The chain employs TRBV10-3 and TRBJ1-2; D gene unclear. Trimming shortened V by 5 bases and J by 6 bases, and 13 bases separated the two germline ends. Germline lookup yields CDR1 ENHRY and CDR2 SYGVKD. This CDR3 contains 13 residues. The DNA for the CDR3 is TGTGCCATCAGTCCCATAGAAGTAAATGGCTACACCTTC. It yields the protein CAISPIEVNGYTF.

The chain couples TRBV5-6 to TRBJ2-5; 9 nucleotides agree with TRBD2. The germline CDR1 and CDR2 sequences are SGHDT and YYEEEE. The CDR3 is made up of 13 amino acids. V gave up 6 bases and J gave up 1 base; unmatched junction bases: 1. This CDR3 is CASKRGAQETQYF. The CDR3 bases are TGTGCCAGCAAGCGGGGGGCCCAAGAGACCCAGTACTTC.

The rearrangement uses TRBV19 and TRBJ1-6, with D maybe TRBD1 (6 bases). Germline V lookup: CDR1 LNHDA, CDR2 SQIVND (reference sequence). The V end was cut by 0 bases, the J end by 9 bases, with 12 bases between. The CDR3 sequence is 15 residues long. The CDR3 spells CASSIDLQGASPLHF. The DNA of the CDR3 is TGTGCCAGTAGTATAGATCTACAGGGTGCTTCACCCCTCCACTTT.

The V and J genes are TRBV6-6 and TRBJ1-5; weak D call: TRBD1 (6 bases). Trimming took off 11 bases at V and 3 bases at J, with 11 bases between the two ends. The V gene's germline CDR1 is MNHNY and CDR2 SVGAGI (reference sequence). The CDR3 consists of 12 residues. The CDR3 DNA reads as TGTGCCGTGGGGGCACCCAATCAGCCCCAGCATTTT. Translating it yields CAVGAPNQPQHF.

V gene TRBV7-2 combines with J gene TRBJ2-7; TRBD2 matches 10 bases. Trimming removed 1 base from V and 6 bases from J; junction bases left unmatched: 6. Germline CDR1 is SGHTA and CDR2 is FQGNSA. The CDR3 is 15 residues long. Here the CDR3 reads CASSLVAVAGGEQYF. The DNA of the CDR3 is TGTGCCAGCAGCTTAGTGGCGGTAGCGGGGGGCGAGCAGTACTTC.

The chain has TRBV4-3 and TRBJ2-1, with 9 bases that match TRBD1. V shed 1 base and J 6 bases; nucleotides not matched to a gene: 7. In germline, CDR1 is LGHNA, CDR2 YSLEER. The CDR3 runs 16 residues. The CDR3 spells CASSQVRQGDGNEQFF. CDR3 nucleotides: TGCGCCAGCAGCCAAGTACGACAGGGGGACGGCAATGAGCAGTTCTTC.

In its sample, this clone was seen a few times. V and J are TRBV28 and TRBJ1-5; D is undetermined. The V gene's germline CDR1 is MDHEN and CDR2 SYDVKM. Trimming left V 6 bases short and J 6 bases short, with 3 bases between. This CDR3 region has 10 residues. The CDR3 DNA sequence: TGTGCCAGCAGCCGTCAGCCCCAGCATTTT. The encoded protein is CASSRQPQHF.

The chain links TRBV2 to TRBJ1-2, with TRBD1 identical over 7 bases. Germline V gives CDR1 SNHLY, CDR2 FYNNEI. The CDR3 totals 15 residues. The trim removed 7 bases at V and 4 bases at J, leaving 12 bases unmatched. CDR3 sequence reads: CASINPGQIFYGYTF. CDR3 nucleotides: TGTGCCAGCATAAATCCGGGACAGATTTTCTATGGCTACACCTTC.

V is TRBV28 and J is TRBJ2-1, with 9 nucleotides matching TRBD1. The CDR3 has 16 amino acids. After removal of 5 bases from V and 4 bases from J, the junction contained 9 bases not matched to a gene. Germline V gene sequence: CDR1 MDHEN, CDR2 SYDVKM. The CDR3: CASSAQGTGLYNEQFF. CDR3 coding DNA: TGTGCCAGCAGTGCACAAGGGACAGGGCTTTACAATGAGCAGTTCTTC. The variable domain in full, with the rest retrieved from reference TRBV28 and TRBJ2-1, is DVKVTQSSRYLVKRTGEKVFLECVQDMDHENMFWYRQDPGLGLRLIYFSYDVKMKEKGDIPEGYSVSREKKERFSLILESASTNQTSMYLCASSAQGTGLYNEQFFGPGTRLTVL.

The gene calls are TRBV12-5 and TRBJ2-6; D unresolved. V was trimmed by 9 bases and J by 0 bases, leaving 15 bases between them. Germline V gene sequence: CDR1 LGHNT, CDR2 FRNRAP. The CDR3 contains 16 residues. The CDR3 reads CARQRGKSSGANVLTF. In nucleotides, the CDR3 is TGTGCTAGACAGAGAGGTAAGTCCTCTGGGGCCAACGTCCTGACTTTC. The whole variable domain, filled in from reference TRBV12-5 and TRBJ2-6, reads DARVTQTPRHKVTEMGQEVTMRCQPILGHNTVFWYRQTMMQGLELLAYFRNRAPLDDSGMPKDRFSAEMPDATLATLKIQPSEPRDSAVYFCARQRGKSSGANVLTFGAGSRLTVL.

The chain uses TRBV4-3 and TRBJ2-6; TRBD2 is a possible D gene (6 bases). The CDR3 extends over 18 amino acids. The V and J ends lost 0 bases and 0 bases respectively, with 12 bases between them. CDR1 and CDR2 (germline): LGHNA, YSLEER. CDR3 amino acids: CASSQEPAGRSGANVLTF. As DNA, the CDR3 is TGCGCCAGCAGCCAAGAGCCTGCGGGACGCTCTGGGGCCAACGTCCTGACTTTC.

In this sample, this clone turned up once. The V and J genes are TRBV28 and TRBJ2-7, with D possibly TRBD1 on 6 matching bases. The CDR3 has 14 residues. Per the germline V gene, CDR1 is MDHEN and CDR2 is SYDVKM. V lost 5 bases and J lost 2, with 13 bases in between. Here the CDR3 reads CASSPGTRTYEQYF. In nucleotides, the CDR3 is TGTGCCAGCAGTCCCGGGACACGCACCTACGAGCAGTACTTC.

V and J are TRBV7-2 and TRBJ2-2; 7 positions agree with TRBD2. CDR1 is SGHTA, CDR2 FQGNSA, per germline. V gave up 3 bases and J gave up 2 bases; unmatched junction bases: 6. This CDR3 contains 16 residues. CDR3 in amino acids: CASSFSASGNTGELFF. The CDR3 DNA reads TGTGCCAGCAGCTTCTCCGCTAGCGGTAACACCGGGGAGCTGTTTTTT. Full variable domain (missing parts from reference TRBV7-2 and TRBJ2-2): GAGVSQSPSNKVTEKGKDVELRCDPISGHTALYWYRQSLGQGLEFLIYFQGNSAPDKSGLPSDRFSAERTGGSVSTLTIQRTQQEDSAVYLCASSFSASGNTGELFFGEGSRLTVL.

This clone came up a few times. Other DNA variants within this sample encode the same CDR3. This sequence joins TRBV18 and TRBJ2-7, with D uncertain. Germline V lookup: CDR1 KGHSH, CDR2 LQKENI. This CDR3 comprises 12 residues. V was pared by 2 bases and J by 0 bases, with 2 bases between. The CDR3 reads CASSPSSYEQYF. As DNA, the CDR3 is TGTGCCAGCTCACCATCCTCCTACGAGCAGTACTTC.

The J gene is TRBJ2-7, the V gene TRBV28; 8 bases are shared with TRBD1. Germline V gene sequence: CDR1 MDHEN, CDR2 SYDVKM. CDR3 size: 11 residues. The junction had 8 bases not matched to a gene; V was cut back by 6 bases and J by 13 bases. CDR3 DNA: TGTGCCAGCAGCAGTAACAGGGGGAAATACTTC. Translated, it gives CASSSNRGKYF.

This clone has just a few counts. The rearrangement joins TRBV9 to TRBJ1-4; D remains unclear. This CDR3 has 15 residues. Per germline, CDR1 SGDLS and CDR2 YYNGEE. Trimming pared 0 bases from V and 6 bases from J, leaving 12 bases between. CDR3 bases: TGTGCCAGCAGCGTAGCTGCAGGAGGGCATGAAAAACTGTTTTTT. It yields the protein CASSVAAGGHEKLFF. Full variable domain (rest looked up from reference TRBV9 and TRBJ1-4): DSGVTQTPKHLITATGQRVTLRCSPRSGDLSVYWYQQSLDQGLQFLIQYYNGEERAKGNILERFSAQQFPDLHSELNLSSLELGDSALYFCASSVAAGGHEKLFFGSGTQLSVL.

A few counts support this clone. This sequence joins TRBV7-3 and TRBJ1-2; unclear D gene. CDR1 SGHTA and CDR2 FQGTGA come from the germline V gene. V was trimmed by 5 bases and J by 2 bases, leaving 12 bases between them. This CDR3 region has 14 residues. The CDR3 DNA is TGTGCCAGCAGCCCCAATACTGGGAACTATGGCTACACCTTC. Translation gives CASSPNTGNYGYTF.

The gene calls are TRBV28 and TRBJ1-5; D remains unclear. The germline gives CDR1 MDHEN, CDR2 SYDVKM. CDR3 length equals 16 residues. Deletions cut 2 bases from V and 3 bases from J, with 14 bases between. Here the CDR3 DNA reads TGTGCCAGCAGTTTAGTGGGCCGGCTAATCAATCAGCCCCAGCATTTT. This codes for CASSLVGRLINQPQHF.

The chain uses TRBV19 and TRBJ2-3; D is perhaps TRBD1 (6 bases). V lost 5 bases, J lost 0 bases, and 27 bases lay in between. This CDR3 region has 20 residues. Per the germline V gene, CDR1 is LNHDA and CDR2 is SQIVND (reference sequence). Written as DNA, the CDR3 is TGTGCCAGTAGTCCTCCCGGGACACTCACCCGAAGAACTAGCACAGATACGCAGTATTTT. Translated: CASSPPGTLTRRTSTDTQYF.

The V call is TRBV19, the J call TRBJ1-1; D is undetermined. V dropped 6 bases and J dropped 1 base, with 12 bases sitting between them. The germline V gene has CDR1 LNHDA and CDR2 SQIVND (reference sequence). The CDR3 is 14 amino acids. CDR3 nucleotide sequence: TGTGCCAGTAGACAAAACGGGCCGAACACTGAAGCTTTCTTT. It is translated as CASRQNGPNTEAFF.

This clone has only a few counts. The rearrangement uses TRBV9 and TRBJ1-4, with D possibly being TRBD1 (6 bases). Germline CDR1 SGDLS, CDR2 YYNGEE. There are 14 residues in the CDR3. V was clipped by 5 bases and J by 2 bases, with 10 bases between them. The CDR3 loop reads CASSATGTNEKLFF. In nucleotides, the CDR3 is TGTGCCAGCAGTGCGACAGGCACTAATGAAAAACTGTTTTTT.

The chain couples TRBV27 to TRBJ1-5; possible D gene TRBD1, 6 bases. In germline, CDR1 is MNHEY, CDR2 SMNVEV (reference sequence). Trimming removed 5 bases from V and 5 bases from J, with 16 bases in between. The CDR3 has 15 residues. CDR3 region: CASSPRDRNDQPQHF. The CDR3 bases are TGTGCCAGCAGTCCCCGAGACAGGAATGATCAGCCCCAGCATTTT.

This chain uses TRBV29-1 with TRBJ2-1; TRBD2 matches at 8 bases. The CDR3 spans 13 residues. Germline lookup yields CDR1 SQVTM and CDR2 ANQGSEA. V gave up 4 bases and J gave up 10 bases; unmatched junction bases: 9. CDR3 residues: CSVGTSSPREQFF. The CDR3 nucleotides read TGCAGCGTTGGGACTAGCTCCCCACGGGAGCAGTTCTTC.

This clone was observed a handful of times. As DNA, the CDR3 is TGTGCCAGCAGCCCCGGCCTGGACGAGCAGTACTTC. Translating it yields CASSPGLDEQYF. The V call is TRBV5-6, the J call TRBJ2-7; D is undetermined. The CDR3 is 12 amino acids. Per germline, CDR1 SGHDT and CDR2 YYEEEE. The V gene lost 4 bases and the J gene lost 5 bases, with 10 bases spanning the gap.